This T cell receptor (beta chain) was obtained from a study of vaccination effects on CD4 cells after COVID-19. Study at large: The second dose preceded post-vaccine samples by a median of 72 days. Culturing of 1.5 million to 2 million PBMC per well took place with approximately 9.3 IU/ml IL-2 and about 9.3 ug/ml peptides. Study results and caveats: Clones from infection and from vaccination both contracted markedly late after vaccination.

Subsequent to a culture period of about nine days, CD4+ T cells were isolated. From March to December 2020, the person had a SARS-CoV-2 infection that was confirmed by PCR. Each participant was given two doses of one vaccine (BNT162b2 or mRNA-1273). This clone was counted only a few times. Its antigen remains unknown. V gave up 5 bases and J gave up 3 bases, with 16 bases separating them. The germline V gene encodes CDR1 SGHVS and CDR2 FQNEAQ. The CDR3 spans 15 residues. Repertoires were generated with immunoSEQ multiplex PCR, while TCRdb's copy carries only in-frame clones and drops some. Among 30,000 to 35,000 clones, roughly four fifths were seen once, and the ten largest hold 5% to 7.5%.

V usage is TRBV7-8 and J usage is TRBJ1-1; maybe TRBD1 (5 bases). This clonotype was sampled from a human donor who had a prior SARS-CoV-2 infection. This specimen was CD4+ T cells from PBMCs cultured without peptide, taken after COVID-19 vaccination. The CDR3 spells CASSGEASGDTEAFF. For the CDR3, the DNA is TGTGCCAGCAGCGGAGAGGCTTCGGGGGACACTGAAGCTTTCTTT. Variable domain in full (rest from reference TRBV7-8 and TRBJ1-1): GAGVSQSPRYKVAKRGQDVALRCDPISGHVSLFWYQQALGQGPEFLTYFQNEAQLDKSGLPSDRFFAERPEGSVSTLKIQRTQQEDSAVYLCASSGEASGDTEAFFGQGTRLTVV.